This record concerns one T cell receptor (beta chain) sequence. The CDR3 is 15 amino acids. The V and J ends lost 4 bases and 5 bases, in that order; junction bases with no gene match: 7. The germline V gene encodes CDR1 SGHTA and CDR2 FQGTGA. The patients had localized lung adenocarcinoma, a non-small cell subtype. TCRdb called the PCR reads again in MiXCR, with one record for every CDR3 protein. The table has about 19,000 distinct CDR3 sequences, roughly 46% seen once. The sample is drawn from a study of CD4 and CD8 cells across lung adenocarcinoma regions. Material for sequencing was CD4+ T cells from the margin of a lung tumor. This chain connects TRBV7-3 to TRBJ2-1, with 8 bases lining up with TRBD1. The sequence came from a male donor with lung adenocarcinoma. The CD4 and CD8 labels of this study may be unreliable. The CDR3 here is CASSSGTGLNNEQFF. The CDR3 coding sequence is TGTGCCAGCAGCTCTGGGACAGGACTCAACAATGAGCAGTTCTTC.